The T cell receptor beta chain described here comes from a study of T cells in Graves' hyperthyroidism and ophthalmopathy. The overall study: Prior to any treatment, at the point of initial diagnosis, peripheral blood was collected. Study observations and caveats: Ophthalmopathy cases were set apart from stable hyperthyroidism by a 13 V-J model.

This CDR3 spans 15 amino acids. Germline CDR1 reads SEHNR; CDR2 reads FQNEAQ (reference sequence). V was pared by 0 bases and J by 2 bases, with 11 bases between. There are many counts of this clonotype. Its antigen remains unidentified. Authors of the study amplified TCR beta CDR3 regions from RNA transcripts. Using the HTBI primer set, a first-round RT-PCR was run on the TCR CDR3. MiXCR was run by TCRdb on the multiplex PCR reads, yielding one entry per CDR3 protein. The sample holds 600,000 to 850,000 distinct CDR3 sequences, 18% seen once. Ahead of any ophthalmopathy symptoms, the blood sample was obtained at the first diagnosis of hyperthyroidism.

This clonotype was sampled from a woman between 50 and 59 years old with Graves' hyperthyroidism that later progressed to Graves' ophthalmopathy. This rearrangement joins TRBV7-9 to TRBJ2-7; weak D call: TRBD2 (6 bases). The material sequenced was blood. CDR3 in amino acids: CASSLAGGFAYEQYF. The CDR3 nucleotides read TGTGCCAGCAGCTTAGCGGGAGGTTTTGCCTACGAGCAGTACTTC. Full variable domain (missing parts from reference TRBV7-9 and TRBJ2-7): DTGVSQNPRHKITKRGQNVTFRCDPISEHNRLYWYRQTLGQGPEFLTYFQNEAQLEKSRLLSDRFSAERPKGSFSTLEIQRTEQGDSAMYLCASSLAGGFAYEQYFGPGTRLTVT.